Following are 2 T cell receptor beta chains from one sample sequenced in a study of glioma-infiltrating T cells after dendritic cell vaccination. Profiled with immunoSEQ multiplex PCR; TCRdb holds only in-frame clones, not every one. The data hold more than 85,000 clones, with 85% observed a single time. Specimen: blood, collected before dendritic cell vaccination. These receptors all come from a human donor with glioblastoma.

The chain employs TRBV5-4 and TRBJ2-2, with 7 bases fitting TRBD1. The CDR3 totals 15 residues. V shed 9 bases, J shed 4 bases, and the junction held 12 bases outside the gene matches. Per the germline V gene, CDR1 is SGHNT and CDR2 is YYREEE (reference sequence). As DNA, the CDR3 is TGTGCCACCGCAAGGGGGCAGGGAAGCACCGGGGAGCTGTTTTTT. This sequence encodes CATARGQGSTGELFF.

This clone was observed a single time. The gene calls are TRBV5-1 and TRBJ2-4; D unresolved. Germline V lookup: CDR1 SGHRS, CDR2 YFSETQ. The V gene lost 4 bases and the J gene lost 8 bases, with 19 bases spanning the gap. This CDR3 spans 15 amino acids. The CDR3 DNA sequence: TGCGCCAGCAGCAGCCCCGGGTCAACGATGGACATTCAGTACTTC. Amino acid sequence: CASSSPGSTMDIQYF.